The subject of this entry is one TCR beta chain. The antigen remains unidentified. Expressed TCRB transcripts were sequenced after all isolated RNA was converted to cDNA. Produced via immunoSEQ multiplex PCR; TCRdb's table is partial and in-frame only. The sample lists under 850,000 clones, roughly 13% occurring once. These data are taken from a study of beta chain features in type 1 diabetes. Background on the study: Healthy donors and patients showed comparable age, gender and cell yields.

Every donor provided one heparinised blood draw, which averaged approximately 120 mL. Study-level results: In all four CD4+ subsets, TCRB CDR3 length was significantly, moderately reduced in type 1 diabetes.

This receptor was obtained from a young man with type 1 diabetes. The sequenced material came from naive CD4+ T cells from blood.

The CDR3 here is CASSQDLQGWGNSGNTIYF. As DNA, the CDR3 is TGCGCCAGCAGCCAAGATCTGCAGGGTTGGGGTAACTCTGGAAACACCATATATTTT. This chain uses TRBV4-1 with TRBJ1-3, with a weak D call TRBD1 (5 bases). Trimming stripped 0 bases from V and 0 bases from J, with 18 bases between. The CDR3 length is 19 residues. Germline lookup yields CDR1 MGHRA and CDR2 YSYEKL.